Listed below are T cell receptor beta chains from one sample, sequenced in a study of T cells in Graves' hyperthyroidism and ophthalmopathy. One entry per CDR3 protein, called by TCRdb with MiXCR from the multiplex PCR reads. In the table there are a few hundred thousand distinct CDR3 sequences, just under 25% of which are singletons. The sequencing input was blood. These receptors came from a man aged 45 to 65 with Graves' hyperthyroidism. Each CDR3 is given with its conserved first and last residue. Each record gives: V gene, D gene, clone size, J gene, CDR3 DNA, CDR3 protein. A D gene is named only where the DNA matches it firmly. Clone sizes are given selectively: once, few, many, or a class where the clone is expanded.

TRBV6-1	NA	NA	TRBJ2-4	TGTGCCAGATTTGGGGTGGAATTAGCCAAAAACATTCAGTACTTC	CARFGVELAKNIQYF
TRBV18	TRBD1	few	TRBJ2-7	TGTGCCAGCTCACCACGGGCAGGGGGCGACTACGAGCAGTACTTC	CASSPRAGGDYEQYF
TRBV7-6	NA	few	TRBJ2-1	TGTGCCAGCAGCTTAGTTGGGGATGCGAACAATGAGCAGTTCTTC	CASSLVGDANNEQFF
TRBV25-1	NA	NA	TRBJ2-3	TGTGCCAGTCAGGGGTACGAAGGGACAGATACGCAGTATTTT	CASQGYEGTDTQYF
TRBV14	NA	NA	TRBJ2-7	TGTGCCAGCAGCCAACCAGACCTGGGCGAGCAGTACTTC	CASSQPDLGEQYF
TRBV6-5	NA	many	TRBJ2-3	TGTGCCAGCAGTTACTCGATGGGTCGGGCAGATACGCAGTATTTT	CASSYSMGRADTQYF
TRBV7-2	NA	NA	TRBJ2-2	TGTGCCAGCAGTTTCCCTCAGAACACCGGGGAGCTGTTTTTT	CASSFPQNTGELFF
TRBV10-2	NA	many	TRBJ2-7	TGCGCCAGCAGTGGGTCCCTCTACGAGCAGTACTTC	CASSGSLYEQYF
TRBV7-3	TRBD2	NA	TRBJ2-3	TGTGCCAGCAGCATTACTAGCGCTGGCACAGATACGCAGTATTTT	CASSITSAGTDTQYF
TRBV7-3	NA	many	TRBJ2-1	TGTGCCAGCAGCTTACGGACTGACAATGAGCAGTTCTTC	CASSLRTDNEQFF
TRBV11-2	TRBD1	NA	TRBJ2-2	TGTGCCAGCAGCCCGGACAGGGGCACCGGGGAGCTGTTTTTT	CASSPDRGTGELFF
TRBV9	TRBD2	NA	TRBJ2-1	TGTGCCAGCAGCCCCCGACTAGCGGGAGGCAATGAGCAGTTCTTC	CASSPRLAGGNEQFF
TRBV2	TRBD1	many	TRBJ2-7	TGTGCCAGCAGTGGCCGGGACAGTCTCTACGAGCAGTACTTC	CASSGRDSLYEQYF
TRBV30	NA	few	TRBJ2-3	TGTGCCTTCCTCAAGTCAGATACGCAGTATTTT	CAFLKSDTQYF
TRBV29-1	NA	NA	TRBJ2-3	TGCAGCGTTCTTAGAAGCACAGATACGCAGTATTTT	CSVLRSTDTQYF
TRBV3-1	TRBD1	NA	TRBJ2-1	TGTGCCAGCAGCCAAGACGGACAGGTACGGGGACCAACCTACAATGAGCAGTTCTTC	CASSQDGQVRGPTYNEQFF
TRBV12-5	NA	NA	TRBJ2-7	TGTGCTAGTGGTTTGGTACTTGGACGGGTCTCCTACGAGCAGTACTTC	CASGLVLGRVSYEQYF
TRBV11-2	TRBD1	many	TRBJ2-1	TGTGCCAGCAGCTTTCGGGACAGGGTGGCAAACAATGAGCAGTTCTTC	CASSFRDRVANNEQFF
TRBV5-1	NA	NA	TRBJ1-1	TGCGCCAGCAGCTTGGAGCCCGGGATGAACACTGAAGCTTTCTTT	CASSLEPGMNTEAFF
TRBV19	NA	NA	TRBJ1-4	TGTGCCAGTAGAGGACAGTTTGCAACTAATGAAAAACTGTTTTTT	CASRGQFATNEKLFF
TRBV6-2/TRBV6-3	NA	NA	TRBJ1-2	TGTGCCAGCAGTTACAGCCGTGCTTTCTATGGCTACACCTTC	CASSYSRAFYGYTF
TRBV5-1	NA	many	TRBJ2-3	TGCGCCAGCAGCCCACCCTTGGCGGGAAGCACAGATACGCAGTATTTT	CASSPPLAGSTDTQYF
TRBV11-2	TRBD1	few	TRBJ2-5	TGTGCCAGCAGCTCGGGGGGACAGGGTAAAGAGACCCAGTACTTC	CASSSGGQGKETQYF
TRBV7-9	TRBD1	NA	TRBJ1-2	TGTGCCAGCGGGGCGCAGGGGACAGGGCCTCACTATGGCTACACCTTC	CASGAQGTGPHYGYTF
TRBV6-1	NA	NA	TRBJ2-5	TGTGCCAGCAGCAACATAAAGGGCGGCGAGACCCAGTACTTC	CASSNIKGGETQYF
TRBV3-1	NA	many	TRBJ1-1	TGTGCCAGCAGCCAATATCAGGGTCTGAACACTGAAGCTTTCTTT	CASSQYQGLNTEAFF
TRBV7-9	TRBD2	many	TRBJ2-1	TGTGCCAGCAGCTTACTGGGGACTAGCGGAGACGAGCAGTTCTTC	CASSLLGTSGDEQFF
TRBV11-2	NA	NA	TRBJ1-5	TGTGCCAGCAGCAGGGACAACTCGGATTTTCAGCCCCAGCATTTT	CASSRDNSDFQPQHF
TRBV7-9	TRBD1	NA	TRBJ1-6	TGTGCCAGCAGCAGAGGACAGGGCTCTAATTCACCCCTCCACTTT	CASSRGQGSNSPLHF
TRBV2	TRBD1	few	TRBJ2-3	TGTGCCAGCAAAACCGGGACAGGGGGCACAGATACGCAGTATTTT	CASKTGTGGTDTQYF
TRBV3-1	NA	few	TRBJ1-1	TGTGCCAGCAGTCATGCGGAGAGGGCCCGGGGAGCTTTCTTT	CASSHAERARGAFF
TRBV7-9	TRBD1	few	TRBJ2-2	TGTGCCAGCAGCACCCGACAGGGCACCACCGGGGAGCTGTTTTTT	CASSTRQGTTGELFF
TRBV7-2	TRBD2	few	TRBJ2-3	TGTGCCAGTAGTATGGGCGGGAGGATCGCAGATACGCAGTATTTT	CASSMGGRIADTQYF
TRBV6-1	TRBD2	NA	TRBJ2-7	TGTGCCAGCACTCGGACTAGCGGGGCCTACGAGCAGTACTTC	CASTRTSGAYEQYF
TRBV28	TRBD2	NA	TRBJ2-1	TGTGCCAGCAGTTTAAATTTGGGGGGGAGCGAGGAGCAGTTCTTC	CASSLNLGGSEEQFF
TRBV2	TRBD1	many	TRBJ2-7	TGTGCCAGCAGTGAATTGGGACAGGGGAACGAGCAGTACTTC	CASSELGQGNEQYF
TRBV2	NA	few	TRBJ1-3	TGTGCCAGCAGTACGAGCAACGGGGGGAAACTCTCTGGAAACACCATATATTTT	CASSTSNGGKLSGNTIYF
TRBV12-3/TRBV12-4	NA	many	TRBJ2-7	TGTGCCAGCAGGGACCGGGACCACTCCGAGCAGTACTTC	CASRDRDHSEQYF
TRBV27	NA	many	TRBJ2-1	TGTGCCAGCAGTCTTGGGACAGAGCAGTTCTTC	CASSLGTEQFF
TRBV7-2	NA	NA	TRBJ1-2	TGTGCCAGCAGCTTAGAAGGGGGGCCGTCGAATGGCTACACCTTC	CASSLEGGPSNGYTF
TRBV11-2	TRBD2	NA	TRBJ2-1	TGTGCCAGCAGCATACTAGCGTGGATGTACAATGAGCAGTTCTTC	CASSILAWMYNEQFF
TRBV5-1	NA	few	TRBJ2-6	TGCGCCAGCAGCTTTGACGTGGTCTCTGGGGCCAACGTCCTGACTTTC	CASSFDVVSGANVLTF
TRBV7-3	TRBD2	NA	TRBJ2-2	TGTGCCAGCTCTCCGGGACTAGCGGGAGTAAACACCGGGGAGCTGTTTTTT	CASSPGLAGVNTGELFF
TRBV7-9	NA	NA	TRBJ2-3	TGTGCCAGCAGCACCGGGACGGTTAGCACAGATACGCAGTATTTT	CASSTGTVSTDTQYF
TRBV29-1	NA	NA	TRBJ2-7	TGCAGCGTTGAAGTATATGACTCCTACGAGCAGTACTTC	CSVEVYDSYEQYF
TRBV3-1	TRBD1	NA	TRBJ1-2	TGTGCCAGCAACTACTGGGGACAGGACCATAACTATGGCTGCACCTTC	CASNYWGQDHNYGCTF